A single T cell receptor (beta chain) is shown here with its context. V was clipped by 8 bases and J by 1 base, with 20 bases between them. The CDR3 has 16 residues. Germline V lookup: CDR1 ENHRY, CDR2 SYGVKD. These data come from a study of shared T cell receptors in the human thymus. Using immunoSEQ multiplex PCR, the repertoire was profiled, and TCRdb retains in-frame clones only, with some absent. The data contain over 450,000 clones, about four fifths of them singletons. These data are also associated with another study on human thymus T cells. In that study: The related literature has documented a marked overlap of thymic repertoires among unrelated individuals.

The J gene is TRBJ1-1, the V gene TRBV10-3, with TRBD1 as a possible D gene (6 bases). Specimen: thymocytes. The source of this sequence is a boy under two years old with a congenital heart defect. CDR3 nucleotide sequence: TGTGCCATCCAGCAAGGGACAACCGGAGCGAACACTGAAGCTTTCTTT. It encodes CAIQQGTTGANTEAFF.